The entry below describes one T cell receptor (beta chain). In its sample, this clonotype was seen a few times. The antigen it binds to is not known. No base qualities exist here, and no much larger clone lies one base off it. Donors were under 40 systemically healthy Caucasian individuals from Russia aged roughly 6 to 95 years. Each donor gave approximately 10 milliliters of peripheral blood, collected into EDTA-treated Vacutainer tubes. Ficoll-Paque density-gradient centrifugation was used to isolate PBMCs, with at least 7 million obtained per sample. Total RNA, at least 6 micrograms per sample, was extracted from PBMCs with Trizol reagent. The percentages of naive CD45RAhigh/CD27high T cells were determined by flow cytometry on a PBMC aliquot from every donor. The protocol used for the library was 5' RACE. A second roughly 7 to 11 cycle PCR used a sample-barcoded 5' primer and a J-beta primer mix. A template-switch 5' adaptor carrying 12 random nucleotides introduced a unique molecular identifier onto each TCR beta cDNA molecule. Each sample yielded at least 3 million CDR3-containing paired-end reads. First-strand cDNA was synthesized from all RNA with the Mint cDNA synthesis kit, primed by a TRBC-specific oligonucleotide. All cDNA was treated with uracil-DNA glycosylase and then went through a first 18-cycle PCR with the universal primers M1SS and BC2_uni_R. The study's processing was this. For normalization, 1 million high-quality reads were randomly selected from each sample, with every read carrying a distinct molecular identifier. Instead of being binned into consensus sequences, reads with shared molecular identifiers were discarded. MiTCR, run with a Q25 quality threshold and the strictest error-elimination algorithm, handled CDR3 identification, clonotype clustering and error correction. Lower-bound total TCR beta diversity was estimated with a nonparametric unseen species model using Euler transformation. TCRdb passed the public sequencing reads through fastp at Q25 and MiXCR, retaining productive beta sequences. Records with the same CDR3 protein are collapsed into one entry carrying the most frequent genes and DNA. What appears here as the V and J calls and clone size reflects TCRdb's work, not the paper's. The sample table contains fewer than 2,000,000 distinct CDR3 sequences; only one count was recorded for 35% to 50% of them. Of the sample, around 23% is held by the ten largest clones.

V loses 1 base of germline sequence and J loses 5 bases, and the interval between the two ends is 10 bases. The CDR3 covers 14 residues, taking in both the cysteine and the phenylalanine. The kept DNA is CDR3 alone, 42 bases in frame from the first base. The germline V gene sets CDR1 to SGHRS and CDR2 to YFSETQ. This entry is derived from a study of blood T cells in healthy people across ages (dated by TCRdb to about 2015). The study in broad terms: In model experiments, template switching captured about one uniquely barcoded TCR beta cDNA molecule for every two T cells. Donors of different ages were randomly distributed across sequencing lanes to avoid experimental bias. Two additional independent replicas of 1 million unique cDNA reads from the same blood draw were analyzed for two donors (one aged 18 to 30 and one aged 80 or older). Four age groups were formed from the donors: young (average 16 years), middle-aged (approximately 39), aged (around 68) and long-lived (82). To track age-related changes in TCR beta repertoire diversity, the study relied on deep sequencing normalized with unique cDNA molecular identifiers.

Results the study describes overall, beyond this receptor: Compared with the aged group, the long-lived group had more naive CD4+ T cells, fewer expanded clones and increased TCR diversity, suggesting age selection. Estimates of total diversity from one million sequenced T cells were regarded as lower bounds and underestimates. As age increased, observed TCR beta diversity per million T cells dropped in a roughly linear way, and a significant reduction was already evident by age 40. Bulk unsorted PBMC profiling prevented conclusive comparison of naive and antigen-experienced compartments. The CMV infection status of donors was not known, potentially confounding age-related changes in expanded clonotypes. There was a strong correlation between observed TCR beta diversity and the percentage of naive T cells measured by flow cytometry.

This TCR was recovered from a human donor in good health. Source material: blood. The rearrangement joined TRBV5-1 to TRBJ2-1; tentative D gene TRBD2, with 5 bases matching. Read as DNA, the sequence is TGCGCCAGCAGCTTGTTACTAGAGAACAATGAGCAGTTCTTC. The resulting protein is CASSLLLENNEQFF.